This T cell receptor beta chain derives from a study of T cell responses to AZD1222 COVID-19 vaccine. Study-wide results and limits: Seropositive AZD1222 recipients at baseline numbered only five or six.

As to this clone: The antigen remains undetermined.

Germline V gene sequence: CDR1 MNHEY, CDR2 SVGEGT. Trimming removed 2 bases from V and 0 bases from J, with 14 bases in between. The CDR3 is 18 amino acids. Sequencing used immunoSEQ multiplex PCR; TCRdb keeps in-frame clones, though not all of them. In the table there are roughly 180,000 clones, about 90% of which are singletons. The receptor was isolated from an adult who received the AZD1222 COVID-19 vaccine. Sequencing used peripheral blood, obtained 28 days after the second AZD1222 dose. The genes are TRBV6-2 or TRBV6-3 and TRBJ1-6; D ambiguous. The CDR3 DNA reads as TGTGCCAGCAGTTACGGTGACGGGGAGAGCTCCTATAATTCACCCCTCCACTTT. Its translation: CASSYGDGESSYNSPLHF.